These 27 T cell receptor beta chains share one sample of origin, sequenced in a study of T cells in Graves' hyperthyroidism and ophthalmopathy. Amplified TCR beta CDR3 regions came from RNA transcripts. The HTBI primer set served for first-round RT-PCR of the TCR CDR3. TCRdb reprocessed the multiplex PCR reads with MiXCR, giving one entry per CDR3 protein. The sample lists over 450,000 distinct CDR3 sequences, 17% seen once, with approximately 15% in the top ten. The material sequenced was blood. Receptors were obtained from a woman aged 18-29 years with Graves' ophthalmopathy.

This clonotype was seen ten or more times. At one end the junction does not follow the germline gene, possibly because of a read error. J is TRBJ2-3 and V is TRBV14; D remains ambiguous. The CDR3 has 13 amino acids. Germline V CDR1 and CDR2: SGHDN, FVKESK. The CDR3 DNA reads as TGCGCCAGCAGCCAGGTCGGGACAGATACGCAGTATTTT. Protein product: CASSQVGTDTQYF. The complete variable domain, with remaining parts taken from reference TRBV14 and TRBJ2-3, reads EAGVTQFPSHSVIEKGQTVTLRCDPISGHDNLYWYRRVMGKEIKFLLHFVKESKQDESGMPNNRFLAERTGGTYSTLKVQPAELEDSGVYFCASSQVGTDTQYFGPGTRLTVL.

The chain is built from TRBV15 and TRBJ2-3; D may be TRBD1 (6 bases). V was cut by 0 bases and J by 6 bases, with 16 bases left in between. In germline, CDR1 is LNHNV, CDR2 YYDKDF (reference sequence). The CDR3 is 16 amino acids. CDR3 sequence: CATSRDPGAARDTQYF. In DNA, the CDR3 is TGTGCCACCAGCAGAGATCCAGGGGCGGCCAGGGATACGCAGTATTTT.

V and J are TRBV7-2 and TRBJ2-3, with TRBD1 matching over 8 bases. From germline, CDR1 is SGHTA and CDR2 FQGNSA. The CDR3 runs to 15 residues. The V segment lost 3 bases and the J segment 2 bases; nucleotides outside the gene matches: 4. CDR3: CASSLGQAPTDTQYF. The CDR3 region has the DNA TGTGCCAGCAGCTTGGGACAGGCCCCCACAGATACGCAGTATTTT.

Ten or more counts support this clonotype. The V and J genes are TRBV20-1 and TRBJ2-1; D is possibly TRBD2 (6 bases). This CDR3 has 15 amino acids. The V gene lost 5 bases and the J gene lost 4 bases, with 18 bases spanning the gap. Germline values: CDR1 DFQATT, CDR2 SNEGSKA (reference sequence). In nucleotides, the CDR3 is TGCAGTGCTGACCCAGACTCGGCGGGGTACAATGAGCAGTTCTTC. As protein: CSADPDSAGYNEQFF.

V and J are TRBV2 and TRBJ2-2; D is perhaps TRBD1 (6 bases). V was clipped by 11 bases and J by 6 bases, with 19 bases between them. Germline V gene lookup returns CDR1 SNHLY and CDR2 FYNNEI. The CDR3 contains 14 residues. DNA of the CDR3: TGTGCCTTCTTAAGACAGGCGATCCCCGGGGAGCTGTTTTTT. Protein product: CAFLRQAIPGELFF.

The chain employs TRBV28 and TRBJ1-5; TRBD1 matches at 7 bases. The germline V gene has CDR1 MDHEN and CDR2 SYDVKM. V lost 6 bases to trimming and J lost 7 bases; unmatched junction nucleotides: 12. CDR3 length equals 15 residues. The CDR3 DNA sequence: TGTGCCAGCAGCCCCATGACAGGGATGGGACAGCCCCAGCATTTT. Translated, it gives CASSPMTGMGQPQHF.

With respect to this clonotype: A much larger clone lies one base from this, so it may be a read error. J is TRBJ2-3 and V is TRBV11-2, with 8 bases lining up with TRBD2. V was pared by 3 bases and J by 5 bases, with 7 bases of the junction left unmatched. The CDR3 contains 15 residues. Germline V gene lookup returns CDR1 SGHAT and CDR2 FQNNGV. CDR3 DNA sequence: TGTGCCAGCAGCTTCGGGGGGGGGCCATTAGATACGCAGTATTTT. As protein: CASSFGGGPLDTQYF.

V and J are TRBV5-4 and TRBJ2-7, with 11 bases identical to TRBD2. CDR1 and CDR2 from the germline V gene are SGHNT and YYREEE (reference sequence). The CDR3 loop spans 16 amino acids. The V gene end was trimmed by 4 bases and the J gene end by 6 bases; junction bases not matched to a gene: 12. As DNA, the CDR3 is TGTGCCAGCAGCCCCTATAGCGGGAGGGCGCTAGGCGAGCAGTACTTC. This codes for CASSPYSGRALGEQYF.

Many counts were recorded for this clonotype. The rearrangement joins TRBV20-1 to TRBJ2-3; 10 bases are shared with TRBD2. The CDR3 covers 14 residues. Unmatched junction bases numbered 4, after V lost 5 bases and J lost 2 bases. CDR1 DFQATT and CDR2 SNEGSKA come from the germline V gene (reference sequence). The CDR3 reads CSASTSGHTDTQYF. The CDR3 bases are TGCAGTGCTTCGACTAGCGGGCACACAGATACGCAGTATTTT.

This clonotype was recorded many times. The chain uses TRBV27 and TRBJ2-1; 15 bases align to TRBD2. The CDR3 has 16 amino acids. Germline-derived CDR1 and CDR2 are MNHEY and SMNVEV (reference sequence). V trimming: 6 bases; J trimming: 4 bases; junction bases outside the gene matches: 4. CDR3 DNA sequence: TGTGCCAGCAGAAGGACTAGCGGGGGGGTGTACAATGAGCAGTTCTTC. It specifies CASRRTSGGVYNEQFF.

J is TRBJ2-3 and V is TRBV6-1, with D maybe TRBD2 (5 bases). This CDR3 has 15 residues. The V end lost 4 bases, the J end lost 0 bases, and 11 bases lay between the germline ends. Germline CDR1 and CDR2: MNHNS and SASEGT. CDR3 nucleotides: TGTGCCAGCAGTGCCGAGGGCGCTAGCACAGATACGCAGTATTTT. This gives the protein CASSAEGASTDTQYF.

The chain joins TRBV20-1 to TRBJ2-7, with TRBD1 matching 7 bases. CDR3 length: 13 amino acids. Germline CDR1 reads DFQATT; CDR2 reads SNEGSKA (reference sequence). V shed 3 bases and J 3 bases; nucleotides not matched to a gene: 5. The CDR3 sequence: CSARRDSYYEQYF. The CDR3 nucleotides read TGCAGTGCTAGGAGGGACAGTTACTACGAGCAGTACTTC.

The rearrangement links TRBV9 to TRBJ1-1; 10 bases align to TRBD1. Looked up from germline, CDR1 is SGDLS and CDR2 is YYNGEE. Trimming removed 3 bases from V and 5 bases from J; junction bases left unmatched: 7. The CDR3 consists of 15 residues. Here the CDR3 reads CASSALGTGATEAFF. Written as DNA, the CDR3 is TGTGCCAGCAGCGCCCTCGGGACAGGGGCGACTGAAGCTTTCTTT.

This clonotype showed up many times. The chain is built from TRBV28 and TRBJ1-2; TRBD1 agrees at 7 bases. The V and J ends lost 5 bases and 0 bases, in that order; junction bases with no gene match: 6. The CDR3 spans 15 residues. CDR1 MDHEN and CDR2 SYDVKM come from the germline V gene. The CDR3 sequence is CASSPPGGANYGYTF. The CDR3 nucleotides are TGTGCCAGCAGTCCCCCAGGGGGGGCTAACTATGGCTACACCTTC.

On this clonotype itself: This may be a read error, as it is one base from a much larger clone. No conserved phenylalanine or tryptophan ends this CDR3, so it is likely a read error. V gene TRBV20-1 combines with J gene TRBJ1-2; D might be TRBD1 (6 bases). V gave up 5 bases and J gave up 7 bases, with 17 bases separating them. The V gene's germline CDR1 is DFQATT and CDR2 SNEGSKA (reference sequence). The CDR3 consists of 13 residues. CDR3 bases: TGCAGTGCTCAGAAACAGGGTTTTGGTGGCTACACCCTC. It specifies CSAQKQGFGGYTL.

This clonotype was seen many times. The gene calls are TRBV7-9 and TRBJ1-5, with 7 bases lining up with TRBD1. The CDR3 extends over 19 amino acids. CDR1 SEHNR and CDR2 FQNEAQ come from the germline V gene (reference sequence). V dropped 8 bases and J dropped 2; count of bases not matched to a gene: 21. The CDR3 loop reads CASAFGSGQMLGGNQPQHF. CDR3 sequence (DNA): TGTGCCAGCGCTTTTGGGTCGGGACAGATGTTGGGTGGCAATCAGCCCCAGCATTTT.

This clonotype was recorded many times. V is TRBV6-1 and J is TRBJ2-2; D is unresolved. Germline V gives CDR1 MNHNS, CDR2 SASEGT. The ends were cut back, 3 bases at V and 6 bases at J, with 8 bases in the middle. The CDR3 consists of 13 residues. For the CDR3, the DNA is TGTGCCAGCAGTGAGCAGGTTGCCGGGGAGCTGTTTTTT. It yields the protein CASSEQVAGELFF.

The rearrangement links TRBV5-1 to TRBJ1-4; D gene ambiguous. The ends were cut back, 3 bases at V and 6 bases at J, with 9 bases in the middle. Germline CDR1 is SGHRS and CDR2 is YFSETQ. This CDR3 is built from 13 residues. CDR3 residues: CASSSGPDEKLFF. The DNA of the CDR3 is TGCGCCAGCAGCTCAGGACCGGATGAAAAACTGTTTTTT.

CDR3 loop: CASTPSSGANVLTF. The CDR3 bases are TGTGCCAGCACCCCCAGTTCTGGGGCCAACGTCCTGACTTTC. The chain recombines TRBV7-3 with TRBJ2-6; D uncertain. V lost 7 bases and J 1 base, leaving 8 bases between the germline ends. This CDR3 contains 14 residues. Germline V gives CDR1 SGHTA, CDR2 FQGTGA.

V is TRBV15 and J is TRBJ2-5; D is possibly TRBD2 (6 bases). Germline CDR1 LNHNV, CDR2 YYDKDF (reference sequence). The CDR3 has 13 amino acids. V was trimmed by 1 base and J by 9 bases, leaving 12 bases between them. The CDR3 DNA follows: TGTGCCACCAGCAGAGGGATTACGGGAGCCCAGTACTTC. Translated, it gives CATSRGITGAQYF. The variable domain in full, completed from reference TRBV15 and TRBJ2-5, reads DAMVIQNPRYQVTQFGKPVTLSCSQTLNHNVMYWYQQKSSQAPKLLFHYYDKDFNNEADTPDNFQSRRPNTSFCFLDIRSPGLGDTAMYLCATSRGITGAQYFGPGTRLLVL.

This rearrangement joins TRBV12-3 or TRBV12-4 to TRBJ2-5; 9 bases line up with TRBD1. V trimming: 5 bases; J trimming: 5 bases; junction bases outside the gene matches: 9. The CDR3 consists of 15 residues. The CDR3 DNA is TGTGCCAGCAGTGCAACTACAGGGGGCTGGGAGACCCAGTACTTC. Protein product: CASSATTGGWETQYF.

In its sample, this clonotype was seen a few times. The rearrangement uses TRBV7-2 and TRBJ1-1; D gene unclear. The CDR3 loop spans 16 amino acids. Germline lookup yields CDR1 SGHTA and CDR2 FQGNSA. Trimming removed 1 base at V and 1 base at J, with 13 bases between. The DNA of the CDR3 is TGTGCCAGCAGCTTAGTTTTTTCGACGGCGAACACTGAAGCTTTCTTT. It specifies CASSLVFSTANTEAFF.

The chain couples TRBV12-5 to TRBJ2-1, with TRBD1 matching 7 bases. The CDR3 is 18 amino acids. CDR1 and CDR2 (germline): LGHNT, FRNRAP. Losses at the gene ends were 0 bases for V and 0 bases for J; bases not matched to a gene: 8. The CDR3 nucleotides are TGTGCTAGTGGTTTGGTACCATGGGGACAGCTCTCCTACAATGAGCAGTTCTTC. It encodes CASGLVPWGQLSYNEQFF.

The chain employs TRBV4-2 and TRBJ1-5; the D is unclear. The V gene lost 1 base and the J gene lost 2 bases, with 9 bases spanning the gap. Germline V gene data show CDR1 as LGHNA and CDR2 as YNFKEQ. CDR3 size: 15 residues. The CDR3 spells CASSQVAGRNQPQHF. The CDR3 DNA is TGTGCCAGCAGCCAAGTGGCGGGCCGCAATCAGCCCCAGCATTTT.

This chain links TRBV9 with TRBJ2-3, with D maybe TRBD1 (5 bases). The CDR3 contains 15 residues. V was clipped by 0 bases and J by 2 bases, with 10 bases between them. Germline V gene lookup returns CDR1 SGDLS and CDR2 YYNGEE. The CDR3 is CASSVGRQHTDTQYF. The CDR3 coding sequence is TGTGCCAGCAGCGTAGGGCGACAGCACACAGATACGCAGTATTTT.

The chain has TRBV27 and TRBJ2-3, with D possibly TRBD2 on 7 matching bases. This CDR3 is 15 amino acids long. Germline CDR1 reads MNHEY; CDR2 reads SMNVEV (reference sequence). V was shortened by 3 bases and J by 4 bases, with 14 bases between the two germline ends. CDR3: CASSFPGGTSDTQYF. In DNA form, the CDR3 reads TGTGCCAGCAGTTTCCCGGGGGGCACTTCAGATACGCAGTATTTT.

The table lists this clonotype with many counts. The chain couples TRBV28 to TRBJ1-6, with TRBD1 identical over 10 bases. This CDR3 comprises 16 residues. Germline V gene lookup returns CDR1 MDHEN and CDR2 SYDVKM. V lost 6 bases to trimming and J lost 9 bases; unmatched junction nucleotides: 11. The CDR3 loop reads CASSQPGTGEGSPLHF. The CDR3 DNA sequence: TGTGCCAGCAGCCAGCCCGGGACAGGGGAGGGTTCACCCCTCCACTTT.